The clone carrying this T cell receptor (beta chain) was found once. Per the authors' pipeline: Amplification of reference gene primers provided the estimated nucleated cell counts. TCRdb's table, derived via immunoSEQ multiplex PCR, lists solely in-frame clones and lacks some. V and J calls and clone size are as listed in that table; D and trimming were resolved from the DNA. This sample carries hundreds of thousands of clones, approximately 91% of them seen once, and the ten largest clones take roughly 2%. The sample originates from a study of blood T cell repertoires in COVID-19. Study in general: Collection of acute and convalescent COVID-19 samples took place in the United States, Italy and Spain.

The clonotype was recovered from a woman aged 35 to 49 who had recovered from COVID-19. The sample was peripheral blood.

As DNA, the CDR3 is TGTGCCAGCAGTTACCGACGGGGGGGGCGAGCAACTAATGAAAAACTGTTTTTT. Its protein is CASSYRRGGRATNEKLFF. The chain joins TRBV27 to TRBJ1-4; perhaps TRBD1 as D (6 bases). Trimming stripped 4 bases from V and 0 bases from J, with 18 bases between. This CDR3 has 18 residues. Germline CDR1 reads MNHEY; CDR2 reads SMNVEV (reference sequence). Drawing the rest from reference TRBV27 and TRBJ1-4, the complete variable domain is EAQVTQNPRYLITVTGKKLTVTCSQNMNHEYMSWYRQDPGLGLRQIYYSMNVEVTDKGDVPEGYKVSRKEKRNFPLILESPSPNQTSLYFCASSYRRGGRATNEKLFFGSGTQLSVL.